At least ten counts were recorded for the clone carrying this TCR beta chain. Its matching antigen is unknown. The data were obtained in a study of T cells in Graves' hyperthyroidism and ophthalmopathy. Study at large: Peripheral blood was collected at initial diagnosis, before any treatment. Study-level findings and limits: Blood shared most expanded thyroid clonotypes above 0.001.

RNA transcripts were the template for amplifying TCR beta CDR3 regions. The TCR CDR3 was amplified in a first-round RT-PCR using the HTBI primer set. One entry per CDR3 protein, called by TCRdb with MiXCR from the multiplex PCR reads. There are roughly 580,000 distinct CDR3 sequences in the sample; around 14% occur only once, and more than 5% lies in the top ten. V shed 1 base and J shed 5 bases, with 13 bases lying between them. This CDR3 comprises 15 residues. CDR1 and CDR2 (germline): MNHEY, SMNVEV (reference sequence). Before ophthalmopathy appeared, progressors gave blood at initial hyperthyroidism diagnosis. PBMCs were obtained from roughly 10 ml fresh peripheral blood.

The V call is TRBV27, the J call TRBJ2-3, with D possibly TRBD1 on 5 matching bases. The source of this sequence is a woman in her twenties or thirties with Graves' hyperthyroidism that later progressed to Graves' ophthalmopathy. Input material: blood. The CDR3 region has the DNA TGTGCCAGCAGTTTATGGGCAGGGATCCAAGATACGCAGTATTTT. Amino acids: CASSLWAGIQDTQYF.